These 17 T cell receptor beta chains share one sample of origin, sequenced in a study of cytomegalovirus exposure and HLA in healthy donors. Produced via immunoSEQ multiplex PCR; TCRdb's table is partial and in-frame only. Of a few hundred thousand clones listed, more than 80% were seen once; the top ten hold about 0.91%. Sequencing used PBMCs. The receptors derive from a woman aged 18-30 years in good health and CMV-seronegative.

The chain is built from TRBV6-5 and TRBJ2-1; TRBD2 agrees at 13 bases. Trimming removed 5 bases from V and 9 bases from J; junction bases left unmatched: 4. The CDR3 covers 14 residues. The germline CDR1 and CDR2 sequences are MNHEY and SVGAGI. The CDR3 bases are TGTGCCAGCAGTCCCCGACTAGCGGGAGGTGAGCAGTTCTTC. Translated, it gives CASSPRLAGGEQFF.

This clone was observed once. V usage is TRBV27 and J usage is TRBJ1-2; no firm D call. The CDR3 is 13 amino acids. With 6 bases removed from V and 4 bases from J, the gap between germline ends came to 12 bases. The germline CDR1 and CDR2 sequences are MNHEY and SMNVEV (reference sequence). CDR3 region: CASRSGLFYGYTF. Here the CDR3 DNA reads TGTGCCAGCAGGTCCGGACTCTTCTATGGCTACACCTTC.

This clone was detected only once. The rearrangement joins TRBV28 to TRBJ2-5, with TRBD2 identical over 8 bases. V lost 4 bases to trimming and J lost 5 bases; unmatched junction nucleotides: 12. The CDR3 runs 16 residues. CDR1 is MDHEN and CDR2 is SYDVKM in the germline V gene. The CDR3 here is CASSSGLERTGETQYF. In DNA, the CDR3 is TGTGCCAGCAGTTCGGGACTAGAGCGAACCGGGGAGACCCAGTACTTC.

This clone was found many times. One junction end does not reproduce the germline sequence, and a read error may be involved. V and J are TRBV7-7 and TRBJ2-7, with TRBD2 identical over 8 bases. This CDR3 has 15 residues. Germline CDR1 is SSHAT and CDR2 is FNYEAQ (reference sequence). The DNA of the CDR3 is TGTGCTAGCAGCCCGCGGACTAGCCTCGGCTACGAGCAGTACTTC. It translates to CASSPRTSLGYEQYF. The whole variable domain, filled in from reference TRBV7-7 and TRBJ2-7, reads GAGVSQSPRYKVTKRGQDVTLRCDPISSHATLYWYQQALGQGPEFLTYFNYEAQPDKSGLPSDRFSAERPEGSISTLTIQRTEQRDSAMYRCASSPRTSLGYEQYFGPGTRLTVT.

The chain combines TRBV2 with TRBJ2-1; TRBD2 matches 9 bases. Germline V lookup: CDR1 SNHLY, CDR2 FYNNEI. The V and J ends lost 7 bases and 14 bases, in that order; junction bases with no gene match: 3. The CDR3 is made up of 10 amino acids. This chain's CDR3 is CASNSGSKFF. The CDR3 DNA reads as TGTGCCAGCAATAGCGGGAGCAAGTTCTTC.

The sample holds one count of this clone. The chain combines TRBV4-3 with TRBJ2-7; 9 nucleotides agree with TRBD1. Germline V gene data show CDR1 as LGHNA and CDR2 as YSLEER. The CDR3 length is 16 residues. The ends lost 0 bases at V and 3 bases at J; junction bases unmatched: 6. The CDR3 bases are TGCGCCAGCAGCCAAGATTACAGGGGGCCCTTCTACGAGCAGTACTTC. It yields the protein CASSQDYRGPFYEQYF.

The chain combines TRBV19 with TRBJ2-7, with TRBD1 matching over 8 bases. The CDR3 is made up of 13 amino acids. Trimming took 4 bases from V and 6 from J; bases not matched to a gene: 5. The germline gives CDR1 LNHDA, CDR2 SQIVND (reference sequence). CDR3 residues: CASSTVQGAEQYF. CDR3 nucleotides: TGTGCCAGTAGTACCGTTCAGGGGGCCGAGCAGTACTTC. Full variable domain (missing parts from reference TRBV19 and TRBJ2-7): DGGITQSPKYLFRKEGQNVTLSCEQNLNHDAMYWYRQDPGQGLRLIYYSQIVNDFQKGDIAEGYSVSREKKESFPLTVTSAQKNPTAFYLCASSTVQGAEQYFGPGTRLTVT.

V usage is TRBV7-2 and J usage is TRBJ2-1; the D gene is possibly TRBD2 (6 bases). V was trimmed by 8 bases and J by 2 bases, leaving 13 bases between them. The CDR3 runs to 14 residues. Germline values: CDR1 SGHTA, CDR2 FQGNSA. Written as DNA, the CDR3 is TGTGCCAGCGGTGCGAGACTAGCCTACAATGAGCAGTTCTTC. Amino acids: CASGARLAYNEQFF.

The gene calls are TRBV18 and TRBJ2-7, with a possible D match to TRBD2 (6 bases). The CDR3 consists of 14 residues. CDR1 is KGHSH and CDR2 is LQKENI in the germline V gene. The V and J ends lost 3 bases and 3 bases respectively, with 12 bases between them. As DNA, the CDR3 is TGTGCCAGCTCACCGGAGGGCCTATTCTACGAGCAGTACTTC. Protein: CASSPEGLFYEQYF.

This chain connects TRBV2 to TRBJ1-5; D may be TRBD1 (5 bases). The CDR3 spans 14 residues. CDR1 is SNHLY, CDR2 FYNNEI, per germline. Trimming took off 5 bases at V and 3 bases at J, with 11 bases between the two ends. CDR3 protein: CASSPEGVNQPQHF. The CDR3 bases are TGTGCCAGCAGTCCGGAAGGGGTCAATCAGCCCCAGCATTTT.

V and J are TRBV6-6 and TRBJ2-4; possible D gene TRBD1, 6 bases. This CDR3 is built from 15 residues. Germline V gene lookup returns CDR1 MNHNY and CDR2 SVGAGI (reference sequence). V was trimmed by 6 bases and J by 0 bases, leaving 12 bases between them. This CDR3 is CASSRQDLAKNIQYF. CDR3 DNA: TGTGCCAGCAGCCGACAGGATCTAGCCAAAAACATTCAGTACTTC.

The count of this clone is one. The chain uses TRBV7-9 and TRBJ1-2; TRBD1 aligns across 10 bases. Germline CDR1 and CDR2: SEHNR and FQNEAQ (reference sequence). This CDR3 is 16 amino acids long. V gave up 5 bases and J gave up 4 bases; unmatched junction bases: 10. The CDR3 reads CASSGRRDRGAYGYTF. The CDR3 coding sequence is TGTGCCAGCAGCGGCCGCCGGGACAGGGGAGCCTATGGCTACACCTTC.

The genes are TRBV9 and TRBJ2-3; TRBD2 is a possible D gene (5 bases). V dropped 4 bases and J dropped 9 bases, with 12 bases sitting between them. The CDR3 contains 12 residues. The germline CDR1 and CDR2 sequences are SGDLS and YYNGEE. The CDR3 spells CASSPRDTTQYF. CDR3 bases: TGTGCCAGCAGCCCCCGGGATACCACGCAGTATTTT.

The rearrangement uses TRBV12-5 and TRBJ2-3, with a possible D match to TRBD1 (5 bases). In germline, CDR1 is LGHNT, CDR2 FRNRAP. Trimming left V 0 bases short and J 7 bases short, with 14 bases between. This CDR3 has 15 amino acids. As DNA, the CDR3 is TGTGCTAGTGGTTTGGTACTAACAGGACGCAATACGCAGTATTTT. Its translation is CASGLVLTGRNTQYF.

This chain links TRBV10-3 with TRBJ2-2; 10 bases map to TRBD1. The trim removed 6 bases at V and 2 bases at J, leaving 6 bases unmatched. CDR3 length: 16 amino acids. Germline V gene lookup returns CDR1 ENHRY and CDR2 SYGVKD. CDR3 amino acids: CAIRAGTGANTGELFF. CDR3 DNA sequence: TGTGCCATCAGGGCCGGGACAGGGGCCAACACCGGGGAGCTGTTTTTT.

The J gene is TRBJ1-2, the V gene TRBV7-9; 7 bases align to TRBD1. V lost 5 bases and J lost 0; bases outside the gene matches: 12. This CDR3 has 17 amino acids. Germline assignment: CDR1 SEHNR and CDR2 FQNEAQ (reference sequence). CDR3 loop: CASSRRDRTNSNYGYTF. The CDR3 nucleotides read TGTGCCAGCAGCCGAAGGGACAGAACCAATTCTAACTATGGCTACACCTTC.

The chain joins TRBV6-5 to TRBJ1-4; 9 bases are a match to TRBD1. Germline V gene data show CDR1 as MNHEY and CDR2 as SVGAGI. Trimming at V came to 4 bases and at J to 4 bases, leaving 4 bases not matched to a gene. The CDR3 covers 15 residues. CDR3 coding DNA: TGTGCCAGCAGTTCGGGACAGGGCTTTAATGAAAAACTGTTTTTT. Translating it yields CASSSGQGFNEKLFF.